The 23 T cell receptor beta chains given below trace back to one sample, sequenced in a study of CD8 T cells in ankylosing spondylitis. TCRdb itself ran the 5' RACE reads through MiXCR, one entry per CDR3 protein. The sample holds 200,000 to 300,000 distinct CDR3 sequences, approximately 7.6% seen once. Sequencing used blood, either unsorted or a sorted T cell fraction (not recorded which). Source of these receptors: a female donor with ankylosing spondylitis or in good health (not recorded which).

This clonotype was picked up many times. This chain joins TRBV29-1 and TRBJ1-1; 7 nucleotides match TRBD1. The V and J ends lost 6 bases and 7 bases, in that order; junction bases with no gene match: 14. Germline lookup yields CDR1 SQVTM and CDR2 ANQGSEA. This CDR3 has 14 amino acids. The CDR3 DNA is TGCAGCGTCGTATCCCCTCCTGACAGGGTTGAAGCTTTCTTT. Protein: CSVVSPPDRVEAFF.

This clonotype was seen ten or more times. The genes are TRBV20-1 and TRBJ1-1; 7 bases are a match to TRBD1. The germline V gene has CDR1 DFQATT and CDR2 SNEGSKA (reference sequence). This CDR3 contains 15 residues. Germline trimming cut 3 bases from V and 6 bases from J; bases unmatched to any gene: 13. The CDR3, as DNA: TGCAGTGCTAGTAAGGGGGCGGATTTTAGGTCTGAAGCTTTCTTT. Encoded protein: CSASKGADFRSEAFF.

There are a few counts of this clonotype. The DNA of the CDR3 is TGCAGTGCTCAAAAAGGCGGGAGGGCCCTGGTTAGAAATGAGCAGTTCTTC. Amino acid sequence: CSAQKGGRALVRNEQFF. The genes are TRBV20-1 and TRBJ2-1, with TRBD2 identical over 9 bases. The CDR3 contains 17 residues. V lost 5 bases and J lost 7; bases outside the gene matches: 18. Germline CDR1 reads DFQATT; CDR2 reads SNEGSKA (reference sequence).

This clonotype was found many times. V usage is TRBV12-3 or TRBV12-4 and J usage is TRBJ2-7; TRBD2 is a possible D gene (6 bases). CDR3 length: 14 amino acids. V shed 7 bases and J shed 6 bases, with 19 bases lying between them. The CDR3 sequence is CASNPAGAGGEQYF. The CDR3 region has the DNA TGTGCCAGCAACCCAGCGGGCGCTGGGGGCGAGCAGTACTTC.

This clonotype was picked up many times. The chain employs TRBV20-1 and TRBJ1-1, with D perhaps matching TRBD1 (5 bases). V was pared by 1 base and J by 0 bases, with 12 bases between. Germline loops: CDR1 DFQATT, CDR2 SNEGSKA (reference sequence). The CDR3 is 15 residues long. The CDR3 sequence: CSARGGGAMNTEAFF. The CDR3 DNA reads as TGCAGTGCTAGAGGCGGAGGGGCCATGAACACTGAAGCTTTCTTT.

At least ten counts were recorded for this clonotype. V usage is TRBV12-3 or TRBV12-4 and J usage is TRBJ2-1; D is unresolved. The CDR3 runs to 12 residues. Between the trimmed V and J ends, which lost 5 bases and 10 bases, there was a span of 12 bases. The CDR3 coding sequence is TGTGCCAGCAGTCTCGGACGTCTAGAGCAGTTCTTC. The encoded protein is CASSLGRLEQFF.

The genes are TRBV10-2 and TRBJ2-1, with 9 positions matching TRBD2. The CDR3 length is 15 residues. Trimming took 7 bases from V and 12 from J; bases not matched to a gene: 16. The germline V gene encodes CDR1 WSHSY and CDR2 SAAADI. The CDR3 DNA is TGCGCCAGCACGGTAGCGGGAGTCCTTCATACCGGGCAGTTCTTC. Translated: CASTVAGVLHTGQFF.

The sample holds many counts of this clonotype. The CDR3 sequence is CASSPGQGEQPQHF. The CDR3 DNA follows: TGCGCCAGCAGCCCGGGACAGGGTGAACAGCCCCAGCATTTT. V is TRBV5-1 and J is TRBJ1-5; TRBD1 matches at 9 bases. The junction had 6 bases not matched to a gene; V was cut back by 4 bases and J by 7 bases. Germline V gene data show CDR1 as SGHRS and CDR2 as YFSETQ. This CDR3 contains 14 residues.

This clonotype has just a few counts. This chain links TRBV7-2 with TRBJ2-1; 7 bases map to TRBD2. Looked up from germline, CDR1 is SGHTA and CDR2 is FQGNSA. J lost 10 bases, V lost 5 bases, and 11 bases had no gene match. The CDR3 covers 14 residues. Here the CDR3 reads CASSARTSSEEQFF. The CDR3 region has the DNA TGTGCCAGCAGCGCCCGGACTAGTTCAGAGGAGCAGTTCTTC. Full variable domain (rest looked up from reference TRBV7-2 and TRBJ2-1): GAGVSQSPSNKVTEKGKDVELRCDPISGHTALYWYRQSLGQGLEFLIYFQGNSAPDKSGLPSDRFSAERTGGSVSTLTIQRTQQEDSAVYLCASSARTSSEEQFFGPGTRLTVL.

This chain links TRBV12-3 or TRBV12-4 with TRBJ2-3; D is possibly TRBD1 (6 bases). Trimming took 5 bases from V and 2 from J, leaving 11 bases between them. The CDR3 contains 14 residues. The CDR3 region is CASSIQGFTDTQYF. The CDR3 nucleotides read TGTGCCAGCAGTATACAGGGTTTCACAGATACGCAGTATTTT.

This clonotype was seen repeatedly, ten times or more. The chain links TRBV20-1 to TRBJ2-3, with D perhaps TRBD2 (5 bases). CDR3 length: 14 residues. Trimming shortened V by 2 bases and J by 2 bases, and 11 bases separated the two germline ends. From germline, CDR1 is DFQATT and CDR2 SNEGSKA (reference sequence). The CDR3 sequence: CSARLPAATDTQYF. CDR3 in DNA: TGCAGTGCTAGACTCCCAGCGGCCACAGATACGCAGTATTTT.

This clonotype was seen a handful of times. The chain is built from TRBV7-2 and TRBJ1-6; no clear D gene. Germline V CDR1 and CDR2: SGHTA, FQGNSA. This CDR3 spans 14 amino acids. V lost 2 bases and J lost 6, with 8 bases in between. The CDR3 spells CASSLKVANSPLHF. The CDR3 DNA is TGTGCCAGCAGCTTAAAGGTGGCTAATTCACCCCTCCACTTT.

This clonotype came up many times. This sequence joins TRBV20-1 and TRBJ1-4; weak D call: TRBD1 (6 bases). V shed 5 bases and J shed 7 bases, with 17 bases lying between them. CDR3 length: 14 residues. From germline, CDR1 is DFQATT and CDR2 SNEGSKA (reference sequence). The CDR3 is CSAPPQGKSEKLFF. The CDR3 coding sequence is TGCAGTGCTCCCCCGCAGGGGAAATCTGAAAAACTGTTTTTT.

This clonotype was counted at least ten times. The chain uses TRBV5-1 and TRBJ2-5; D perhaps matches TRBD2 (5 bases). Germline CDR1 and CDR2: SGHRS and YFSETQ. This CDR3 region has 16 residues. V lost 2 bases and J 5 bases, leaving 19 bases between the germline ends. CDR3 DNA: TGCGCCAGCAGCTTAGCGGTTGGTGTGTTGAAGGAGACCCAGTACTTC. Its translation is CASSLAVGVLKETQYF.

At least ten counts were recorded for this clonotype. The CDR3 region is CAIRGSYEQYF. In nucleotides, the CDR3 is TGTGCCATCAGGGGCTCCTACGAGCAGTACTTC. The chain uses TRBV10-3 and TRBJ2-7, with D unclear. Germline V CDR1 and CDR2: ENHRY, SYGVKD. CDR3 length: 11 residues. The V and J ends lost 6 bases and 0 bases respectively, with 3 bases between them.

This clonotype was detected many times. The rearrangement uses TRBV9 and TRBJ2-5, with 9 positions matching TRBD2. The CDR3 is 14 amino acids. Germline V lookup: CDR1 SGDLS, CDR2 YYNGEE. The ends lost 3 bases at V and 5 bases at J; junction bases unmatched: 5. Written as DNA, the CDR3 is TGTGCCAGCAGCGCTGGGACTAGCATTGAGACCCAGTACTTC. Protein: CASSAGTSIETQYF.

This clonotype showed up many times. The chain links TRBV11-2 to TRBJ2-7; a weak D match, TRBD1 (6 bases). The CDR3 has 14 amino acids. V dropped 8 bases and J dropped 0 bases, with 14 bases sitting between them. The V gene's germline CDR1 is SGHAT and CDR2 FQNNGV. CDR3 DNA: TGTGCCAGCGCGCCCGGGACATTCTCCTACGAGCAGTACTTC. It specifies CASAPGTFSYEQYF.

Details on this clonotype: Germline and junction disagree at one end, which may indicate a read error. The chain joins TRBV20-1 to TRBJ2-1, with 7 bases identical to TRBD2. This CDR3 region has 17 residues. Germline V lookup: CDR1 DFQATT, CDR2 SNEGSKA (reference sequence). The CDR3 region has the DNA TGCAGCGCTAGGGCCTCTAGCGGCCTGAGCTCCTACACTGAGCAGTTCTTC. Translation gives CSARASSGLSSYTEQFF.

This clonotype was seen a handful of times. The chain combines TRBV29-1 with TRBJ1-4; D not certain. CDR1 and CDR2 (germline): SQVTM, ANQGSEA. The CDR3 has 13 residues. With 4 bases removed from V and 7 bases from J, the gap between germline ends came to 13 bases. The CDR3 bases are TGCAGCGTTGCGGACTCAGTTGGTGAAAAACTGTTTTTT. Residues: CSVADSVGEKLFF.

V is TRBV6-1 and J is TRBJ1-1, with TRBD1 matching over 7 bases. The CDR3 runs to 13 residues. The germline V gene has CDR1 MNHNS and CDR2 SASEGT. The ends lost 10 bases at V and 1 base at J; junction bases unmatched: 6. The chain's CDR3 is CATTQGSNTEAFF. The CDR3 coding sequence is TGTGCCACAACACAGGGGTCGAACACTGAAGCTTTCTTT.

This clonotype was observed at least ten times. V is TRBV10-3 and J is TRBJ2-7; the D is unclear. In germline, CDR1 is ENHRY, CDR2 SYGVKD. V dropped 0 bases and J dropped 4 bases, with 16 bases sitting between them. This CDR3 has 16 amino acids. The CDR3 DNA reads TGTGCCATCAGTGAGTCAGTCCGGGTCCTTAGGTACGAGCAGTACTTC. It encodes CAISESVRVLRYEQYF.

This clonotype showed up many times. The chain couples TRBV3-1 to TRBJ1-5, with no clear D. CDR1 and CDR2 from the germline V gene are LGHDT and YNNKEL (reference sequence). This CDR3 contains 12 residues. Trimming took 2 bases from V and 7 from J, leaving 6 bases between them. The DNA of the CDR3 is TGTGCCAGCAGCCAAAGAGGACAGCCCCAGCATTTT. Protein product: CASSQRGQPQHF.

This clonotype was counted ten times or more. V and J are TRBV7-2 and TRBJ1-2; possibly TRBD1 for D (5 bases). V was pared by 4 bases and J by 4 bases, with 19 bases between. This CDR3 has 16 amino acids. Germline assignment: CDR1 SGHTA and CDR2 FQGNSA. Here the CDR3 reads CASSSYSGQASYGYTF. In DNA form, the CDR3 reads TGTGCCAGCAGCTCTTATTCAGGACAAGCTTCCTATGGCTACACCTTC.